The 7 T cell receptor beta chains reported below all come from one sample, sequenced in a study of long-term antiretroviral therapy in people with HIV. Survey-level resolution applied to immunoSEQ assay v3.0. TCRdb's copy holds only in-frame clones and misses some; the assay was immunoSEQ multiplex PCR. This table holds around 26,000 clones, about 77% found once. The source material was unsorted PBMCs, sampled 0.5 years after starting antiretroviral therapy. These receptors originate from a woman in her forties with HIV.

Note on this clone: The junction differs from germline at one of its ends, possibly a read error. The rearrangement links TRBV7-9 to TRBJ2-1; 10 nucleotides align to TRBD2. This CDR3 is 17 amino acids long. Germline CDR1 SEHNR, CDR2 FQNEAQ (reference sequence). In nucleotides, the CDR3 is TGTGCCAGCACCTTAGCTGGAACTAGCGGGGACTACAATGAGCAGTTCTTC. Amino acid sequence: CASTLAGTSGDYNEQFF.

This chain uses TRBV29-1 with TRBJ2-5, with 9 bases identical to TRBD1. J gave up 4 bases and V 6 bases, and 9 bases lay outside the gene matches. The CDR3 loop spans 14 amino acids. Per the germline V gene, CDR1 is SQVTM and CDR2 is ANQGSEA. The CDR3 loop reads CSVPNRGQAETQYF. CDR3 DNA sequence: TGCAGCGTCCCGAACAGGGGGCAGGCAGAGACCCAGTACTTC.

This rearrangement joins TRBV28 to TRBJ2-2; tentatively, D is TRBD1 or TRBD2 (5 bases each). This CDR3 has 16 amino acids. With 7 bases removed from V and 0 bases from J, the gap between germline ends came to 15 bases. Germline V CDR1 and CDR2: MDHEN, SYDVKM. CDR3 protein: CASTLGRGSNTGELFF. DNA of the CDR3: TGTGCCAGCACCTTGGGCCGGGGCTCGAACACCGGGGAGCTGTTTTTT.

The J gene is TRBJ1-2, the V gene TRBV6-1; D may be TRBD1 (5 bases). CDR1 is MNHNS, CDR2 SASEGT, per germline. Trimming pared 5 bases from V and 0 bases from J, leaving 10 bases between. The CDR3 totals 14 residues. DNA of the CDR3: TGTGCCAGCAGTCCGGGACGGCCTAACTATGGCTACACCTTC. The encoded protein is CASSPGRPNYGYTF.

There are a few counts of this clone. V gene TRBV4-1 combines with J gene TRBJ2-2; TRBD1 or TRBD2 may be the D gene (5 bases each). Trimming left V 0 bases short and J 4 bases short, with 18 bases between. Germline V lookup: CDR1 MGHRA, CDR2 YSYEKL. The CDR3 length is 18 residues. CDR3 protein: CASSQDMGSRRGTGELFF. The CDR3 region has the DNA TGCGCCAGCAGCCAAGATATGGGGAGTAGAAGGGGCACCGGGGAGCTGTTTTTT.

The chain is built from TRBV19 and TRBJ1-3; D uncertain. Trimming cost V 7 bases and J 2 bases, with 15 bases left between them. The V gene's germline CDR1 is LNHDA and CDR2 SQIVND (reference sequence). The CDR3 runs 15 residues. CDR3 in amino acids: CASTLEGDAGNTIYF. The CDR3 nucleotides read TGTGCCAGTACGCTTGAGGGAGACGCTGGAAACACCATATATTTT.

The chain is built from TRBV7-2 and TRBJ1-5; no definite D call. V lost 4 bases and J 0 bases, leaving 13 bases between the germline ends. CDR1 and CDR2 from the germline V gene are SGHTA and FQGNSA. CDR3 length equals 16 residues. DNA for the CDR3: TGTGCCAGCAGCTCCTCCGTGACGGATAGCAATCAGCCCCAGCATTTT. It specifies CASSSSVTDSNQPQHF.